This T cell receptor (beta chain) was retrieved from a study of beta chain features in type 1 diabetes. Study findings and constraints: Junctions at VDJ sites from type 1 diabetes patients had fewer insertions and more deletions. Among all four CD4+ subsets, Type 1 diabetes patients had TCRB CDR3s that were moderately but significantly shorter.

In this sample, this clone turned up a few times. The antigen remains unidentified. TCRB transcripts that were expressed got sequenced, as all of the isolated RNA had been reverse transcribed. TCRdb's table, derived via immunoSEQ multiplex PCR, lists solely in-frame clones and lacks some. The sample shows a few hundred thousand clones, roughly 12% of them seen only once. Germline lookup yields CDR1 SGHRS and CDR2 YFSETQ. With 4 bases clipped from V and 5 bases from J, the junction kept 7 bases outside the gene matches. CDR3 length: 16 residues. Specimen: naive CD4+ T cells from blood. This clonotype was sampled from a young man in good health. The J gene is TRBJ2-3, the V gene TRBV5-1; TRBD2 matches 13 bases. In DNA, the CDR3 is TGCGCCAGCAGCACGGGACTAGCGGGAAATTTAGATACGCAGTATTTT. Protein sequence: CASSTGLAGNLDTQYF.